The sequence of this T cell receptor (beta chain) was determined in a study of post-analysis software for immune sequencing data (dated by TCRdb to the mid-2010s). In the study overall: Disease courses on record covered relapsing-remitting, secondary progressive and progressive-relapsing multiple sclerosis, though some patients had no subtype annotation. A subset of samples was prepared in parallel using single-end sample barcoding, then pooled and co-amplified after Illumina adapter ligation. The patient repertoires were compared against around eleven previously published healthy control repertoires obtained from donors aged about 6 to 26 years.

As concerns this clonotype: The specificity of this receptor is unknown. Base qualities are not recorded, but no much larger clone differs from it by a single base.

Preparation of the library involved PCR. TCRdb lists the instrument as Illumina HiSeq 2500. To reduce PCR and sequencing biases, unique molecular identifiers were built into the TCR beta cDNA libraries. About 500,000 cDNA molecules were obtained per 1 to 10 million input T cells, so each molecule approximated one T cell. Patient libraries were prepared and sequenced with the same protocol used for the earlier healthy control dataset. Samples belonging to the same batch were prepared together, multiplexed and sequenced on a shared HiSeq lane. The published analysis was carried out like this. MIGEC was used to process the raw barcoded reads, and molecular identifier groups with only a single read were discarded before consensus assembly and CDR3 extraction. VDJtools was used for post-analysis of the clonotype tables, with diversity normalized by down-sampling every dataset to the smallest sample size. In repertoire overlap clustering, CDR3 amino acid sequences, but not nucleotide sequences, were matched to correct batch-related cross-sample contamination. The public reads were reprocessed in TCRdb via fastp at Q25 and MiXCR, keeping in-frame beta chains. Merged by CDR3 protein, the rows form single entries marked with the most common genes and DNA. The V and J calls and clone size are TCRdb's, not the authors'. The table for this sample lists hundreds of thousands of distinct CDR3 sequences; around 53% of them were counted only once. Of the sample, 4.6% falls within the top ten clones.

Overall study results and their limits: Normalized Chao1 diversity was significantly lower in multiple sclerosis patients than controls, suggesting substantial peripheral T-cell clonal expansion. The multiple sclerosis patient group was slightly younger than the control group. Direct clustering with F measure revealed strong co-clustering of samples prepared in the same batch, which led to a batch-effect correction. Patients showed significantly higher frequencies than controls for about five TRBV segments, among them TRBV5-6, TRBV5-1 and TRBV20-1.

V drops 6 bases and J drops 1 base, leaving 13 bases in between. The germline V gene specifies MNHEY as CDR1 and SVGAGI as CDR2. The CDR3 runs 14 residues from the cysteine to the phenylalanine. CDR3 DNA only is kept here, 42 bases in frame from base 1. TCR beta repertoires were profiled from peripheral blood of roughly twelve young patients with multiple sclerosis to demonstrate the VDJtools post-analysis software. The multiple sclerosis patients were children and adolescents ranging in age from about 6 to 17 years. The sequence joins TRBV6-5 to TRBJ2-7, with the D call perhaps TRBD1 or TRBD2, as 6 bases match in each case. The clonotype comes from a girl aged 5 to 17 with multiple sclerosis. The sample was blood. The CDR3 protein: CASRPRGESYEQYF. In nucleotides, the sequence is TGTGCCAGCAGACCGAGGGGGGAGTCCTACGAGCAGTACTTC.